This T cell receptor beta chain was recorded in a study of CD8 T cells in Susac syndrome. This clonotype has a single count. This CDR3 is built from 13 residues. Germline V gene lookup returns CDR1 SQVTM and CDR2 ANQGSEA. Trimming cost V 6 bases and J 7 bases; bases outside gene matches: 2. With random hexamers, roughly 0.5 to 1 ug RNA was reverse transcribed. Each CDR3 protein is one row after TCRdb ran MiXCR on the immunoSEQ multiplex PCR reads. The repertoire includes about 150,000 distinct CDR3 sequences, approximately 93% of them detected once, and about 0.088% sits in the top ten. Negative isolation yielded CD4+ and CD8+ T cells, and FACS enriched TEMRA cells.

This sequence originates from a human donor with multiple sclerosis. Sequences were obtained from CD4+ T cells from PBMCs. J is TRBJ2-1 and V is TRBV29-1; 14 bases are a match to TRBD2. In DNA, the CDR3 is TGCAGCGTCGGGACTAGCGGGGGAAATGAGCAGTTCTTC. Its protein is CSVGTSGGNEQFF.